The clone carrying this TCR beta chain was counted only a few times. What it binds is not known. From 5'RACE with constant-segment primers came TCR alpha and TCR beta cDNA libraries that carried sample barcodes and UMIs. TCRdb used MiXCR to reprocess the 5' RACE reads, holding one entry per CDR3 protein. The sample shows hundreds of thousands of distinct CDR3 sequences, approximately 15% of them seen only once. This sample was included in a study of T-cell memory formation after mild COVID-19. V was pared by 4 bases and J by 2 bases, with 11 bases between. The CDR3 length is 15 residues. The germline V gene has CDR1 MGHDK and CDR2 SYGVNS. Overall study findings and caveats: Day 15 to 85 contracting clones showed balanced CD4/CD8; day 15 to 37 expanders favored CD4+. Detection of some responders pre-infection suggested pre-existing cross-reactive memory T cells participated.

This chain joins TRBV25-1 and TRBJ2-2; TRBD1 is a possible D gene (6 bases). The sequencing sample was made of PBMCs or a T cell subset sorted from them (not recorded which). This TCR was sampled from a man aged 18 to 29 who had mild COVID-19 (a few samples of this study predate the infection). Cell type and time point are not known. CDR3 region: CASSGNRDNTGELFF. CDR3 DNA: TGTGCCAGCAGTGGAAACAGGGACAACACCGGGGAGCTGTTTTTT.